These 5 T cell receptor beta chains share one sample of origin, sequenced in a study of CD8 T cells in ankylosing spondylitis. A single record per CDR3 protein comes from TCRdb applying MiXCR to the 5' RACE reads. The table records about 88,000 distinct CDR3 sequences, 25% to 35% of them present only once. Material for sequencing was blood, either unsorted or a sorted T cell fraction (not recorded which). Every receptor here comes from a male donor with ankylosing spondylitis or in good health (not recorded which).

This clonotype was recorded at least ten times. J is TRBJ2-1 and V is TRBV3-1; D possibly corresponds to TRBD2 (6 bases). The V gene's germline CDR1 is LGHDT and CDR2 YNNKEL (reference sequence). The CDR3 is 15 residues long. V was shortened by 0 bases and J by 6 bases, with 12 bases between the two germline ends. The CDR3 loop is CASSQEGGRGNEQFF. The CDR3 DNA sequence: TGTGCCAGCAGCCAAGAGGGGGGTCGGGGCAATGAGCAGTTCTTC.

The chain links TRBV5-1 to TRBJ1-4; the D gene is possibly TRBD1 (5 bases). CDR1 is SGHRS and CDR2 is YFSETQ in the germline V gene. The CDR3 has 15 residues. V was pared by 4 bases and J by 6 bases, with 16 bases between. CDR3 coding DNA: TGCGCCAGCAGCCCCGAAGTCGGGGGGGATGAAAAACTGTTTTTT. It encodes CASSPEVGGDEKLFF. Together with reference TRBV5-1 and TRBJ1-4, the CDR3 gives the full variable domain: KAGVTQTPRYLIKTRGQQVTLSCSPISGHRSVSWYQQTPGQGLQFLFEYFSETQRNKGNFPGRFSGRQFSNSRSEMNVSTLELGDSALYLCASSPEVGGDEKLFFGSGTQLSVL.

Only a few counts were recorded for this clonotype. V usage is TRBV9 and J usage is TRBJ1-2; 9 bases are a match to TRBD1. This CDR3 has 14 amino acids. The germline V gene has CDR1 SGDLS and CDR2 YYNGEE. V was clipped by 2 bases and J by 7 bases; unmatched bases: 6. The CDR3 DNA reads as TGTGCCAGCAGCGTCGCGGGACAGGGAATTGGCTACACCTTC. Its protein product is CASSVAGQGIGYTF.

This clonotype was recorded a few times. The gene calls are TRBV7-6 and TRBJ2-7; 11 bases match TRBD1. The CDR3 runs 14 residues. From germline, CDR1 is SGHVS and CDR2 FNYEAQ. The V gene end was trimmed by 5 bases and the J gene end by 5 bases; junction bases not matched to a gene: 5. CDR3 sequence: CASSLRTGGDEQYF. The CDR3 DNA sequence: TGTGCCAGCAGCCTGCGGACAGGGGGCGACGAGCAGTACTTC. The full variable domain, completed using reference TRBV7-6 and TRBJ2-7, is GAGVSQSPRYKVTKRGQDVALRCDPISGHVSLYWYRQALGQGPEFLTYFNYEAQQDKSGLPNDRFSAERPEGSISTLTIQRTEQRDSAMYRCASSLRTGGDEQYFGPGTRLTVT.

This clonotype has just a few counts. The rearrangement joins TRBV5-4 to TRBJ2-1, with 8 nucleotides matching TRBD2. From germline, CDR1 is SGHNT and CDR2 YYREEE (reference sequence). The CDR3 sequence is 15 residues long. V shed 1 base and J 4 bases; nucleotides not matched to a gene: 4. This CDR3 is CASSLKREGYNEQFF. The CDR3 region has the DNA TGTGCCAGCAGCTTGAAACGGGAGGGGTACAATGAGCAGTTCTTC.